This is a list of T cell receptor beta chains from one sample in a study of blood T cell repertoires in COVID-19. Sequencing used immunoSEQ multiplex PCR; TCRdb keeps in-frame clones, though not all of them. Here the sample spans about 78,000 clones, about 90% being singletons. The sequenced sample consisted of peripheral blood. All receptors derive from a woman aged 45-60 years in a cohort sampled during active COVID-19. The CDR3 runs from the conserved cysteine through the conserved F or W. A D gene is named only where the DNA matches it firmly. Only some rows state a clone size, as once, few, many or a class for expanded clones.

TGTGCCAGCAGTTTCGTGACAGGGGGCTTTGGTGAAGCTTTCTTT | CASSFVTGGFGEAFF | NA | TRBJ1-1 | TRBV28 | TRBD1
TGTGCAAGTCGCCCCGGACTAGCGGGCTACGAGCAGTACTTC | CASRPGLAGYEQYF | NA | TRBJ2-7 | TRBV12-2 | NA
TGTGCCAGCAGCGTCGGGACTAGCGGGAGTGGAGAGACCCAGTACTTC | CASSVGTSGSGETQYF | once | TRBJ2-5 | TRBV9 | TRBD2
TGCAGCGTTGAAATCCGAGACACCTACGAGCAGTACTTC | CSVEIRDTYEQYF | NA | TRBJ2-7 | TRBV29-1 | NA
TGTGCCAGCAGCTCTTCGGAGCTAGCGGGAGAGGTTGAGCAGTTCTTC | CASSSSELAGEVEQFF | NA | TRBJ2-1 | TRBV11-1 | TRBD2
TGTGCCAGCAGTTTCAGGATGAATGGCTACACCTTC | CASSFRMNGYTF | NA | TRBJ1-2 | TRBV28 | NA
TGTGCCAGCAGCGCAGGGACTAGCGGGTTAGAGCAGTTCTTC | CASSAGTSGLEQFF | NA | TRBJ2-1 | TRBV5-8 | TRBD2
TGTGCCAGCAGTCCTTGGACTAGTCGGGAGACCCAGTACTTC | CASSPWTSRETQYF | NA | TRBJ2-5 | TRBV6-5 | TRBD2
TGTGCCAGCAGCTTTGCTGTCACAGGGTATGTGGCTTTCTTT | CASSFAVTGYVAFF | once | TRBJ1-1 | TRBV7-2 | NA
TGTGCTAGTGGTTTGGAGGTCCGAGGGACTGAAGCTTTCTTT | CASGLEVRGTEAFF | NA | TRBJ1-1 | TRBV12-5 | NA
TGCGCCAGCGGCCACTCGGGGGAAACCTACAATGAGCAGTTCTTC | CASGHSGETYNEQFF | NA | TRBJ2-1 | TRBV5-1 | NA
TGCAGCGTTGAGGGGACAGCTATGAACACTGAAGCTTTCTTT | CSVEGTAMNTEAFF | once | TRBJ1-1 | TRBV29-1 | TRBD1
TGTGCCAGCAGACGAACTAGCGGGAGTGGGAATGAGCAGTTCTTC | CASRRTSGSGNEQFF | NA | TRBJ2-1 | TRBV6-1 | TRBD2
TGCGCCAGCAGCTTGGGACAGGCTTCTAGCACAGATACGCAGTATTTT | CASSLGQASSTDTQYF | NA | TRBJ2-3 | TRBV5-1 | NA